Listed here is a single T cell receptor beta chain. The sample is drawn from a study of cytomegalovirus exposure and HLA in healthy donors. V lost 5 bases and J lost 9, with 20 bases in between. The CDR3 length is 15 residues. Germline assignment: CDR1 MDHEN and CDR2 SYDVKM. 13 Jbeta primers and 60 Vbeta primers were used for the PCR. Assay: immunoSEQ multiplex PCR; the TCRdb copy retains only in-frame clones and omits some. The table records about 120,000 clones, about 70% of them present only once. The V and J genes are TRBV28 and TRBJ2-1, with D perhaps matching TRBD1 (9 bases). The sequence was collected from a man aged 30 to 45 in good health and CMV-seropositive. The sample was PBMCs. CDR3 nucleotide sequence: TGTGCCAGCAGTCACACAGGGGGCGGGGGGCGTGAGCAGTTCTTC. It yields the protein CASSHTGGGGREQFF.